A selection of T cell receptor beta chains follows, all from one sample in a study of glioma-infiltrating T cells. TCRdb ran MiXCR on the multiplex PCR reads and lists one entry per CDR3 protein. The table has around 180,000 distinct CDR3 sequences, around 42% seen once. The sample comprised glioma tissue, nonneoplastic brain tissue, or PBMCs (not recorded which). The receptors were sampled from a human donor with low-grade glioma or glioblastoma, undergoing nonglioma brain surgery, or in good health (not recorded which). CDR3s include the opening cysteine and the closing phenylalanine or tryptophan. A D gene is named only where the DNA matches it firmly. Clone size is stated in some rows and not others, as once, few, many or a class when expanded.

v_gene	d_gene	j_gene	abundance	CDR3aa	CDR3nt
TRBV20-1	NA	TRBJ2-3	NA	CSALQEVGLDTQYF	TGCAGCGCCTTGCAGGAGGTTGGCCTAGATACGCAGTATTTT
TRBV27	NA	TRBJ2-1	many	CASSFVRGEQFF	TGTGCCAGCAGTTTCGTCCGAGGTGAGCAGTTCTTC
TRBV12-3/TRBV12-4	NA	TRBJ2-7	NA	CASRPGGGSYEQYF	TGTGCCAGCAGACCCGGTGGGGGGAGCTACGAGCAGTACTTC
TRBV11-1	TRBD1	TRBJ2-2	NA	CARQGGARDTGELFF	TGTGCCAGACAGGGGGGAGCGAGGGACACCGGGGAGCTGTTTTTT
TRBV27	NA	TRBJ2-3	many	CASSPGDAPGTQYF	TGTGCCAGCAGTCCCGGGGACGCACCGGGTACGCAGTATTTT
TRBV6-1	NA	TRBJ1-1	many	CASRRSQRRAEAFF	TGTGCCAGTCGGCGTTCGCAGAGGAGGGCTGAAGCTTTCTTT
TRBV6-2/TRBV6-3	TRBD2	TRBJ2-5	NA	CVSSLSVPSGQQETQYF	TGTGTCAGCAGCCTATCAGTGCCTAGCGGACAACAAGAGACCCAGTACTTC
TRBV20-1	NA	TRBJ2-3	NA	CSAPGERGTDTQYF	TGCAGTGCTCCCGGTGAACGAGGCACAGATACGCAGTATTTT
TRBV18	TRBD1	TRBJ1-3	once	CDSSPGQDHSGNTLYF	TGTGACAGCTCACCGGGACAGGACCACTCTGGAAACACCTTATATTTT
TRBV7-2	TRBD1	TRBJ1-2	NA	CASSGKIGGGYGYTF	TGTGCCAGCAGCGGGAAAATAGGGGGCGGCTATGGCTACACCTTC
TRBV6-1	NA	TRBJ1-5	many	CASRRTVNQPQHF	TGTGCCAGCAGGAGGACAGTCAATCAGCCCCAGCATTTT
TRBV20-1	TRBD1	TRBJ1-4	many	CSASFDRATNEKLFF	TGCAGTGCAAGCTTCGACAGGGCCACTAATGAAAAACTGTTTTTT
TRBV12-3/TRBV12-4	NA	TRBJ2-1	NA	CASRFSGETYNEQFF	TGTGCCAGCAGGTTCTCAGGGGAGACCTACAATGAGCAGTTCTTC
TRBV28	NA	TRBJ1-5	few	CASSPIGDSNQPQHF	TGTGCCAGCAGTCCTATTGGGGATAGCAATCAGCCCCAGCATTTT
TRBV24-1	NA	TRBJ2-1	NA	CATEGQGEDSGIYNEQFF	TGTGCCACCGAAGGACAGGGAGAGGATAGCGGGATCTACAATGAGCAGTTCTTC
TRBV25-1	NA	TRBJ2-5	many	CASSEFGETQYF	TGTGCCAGCAGTGAATTTGGTGAGACCCAGTACTTC
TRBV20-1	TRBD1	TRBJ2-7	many	CSALRDRFPYEQYF	TGCAGTGCTCTCCGGGACAGATTCCCTTACGAGCAGTACTTC
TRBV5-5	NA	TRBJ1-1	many	CASSYTWGEAFF	TGTGCCAGCAGCTACACCTGGGGTGAAGCTTTCTTT
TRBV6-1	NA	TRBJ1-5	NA	CASSDTSWTVSPQHF	TGTGCCAGCAGTGATACTTCCTGGACAGTTAGTCCCCAGCATTTT
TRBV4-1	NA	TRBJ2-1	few	CASSQELPSYNEQFF	TGCGCCAGCAGCCAAGAACTCCCCTCCTACAATGAGCAGTTCTTC
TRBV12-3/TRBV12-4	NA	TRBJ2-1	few	CASSLSTEQFF	TGTGCCAGCAGCCTCTCGACTGAGCAGTTCTTC
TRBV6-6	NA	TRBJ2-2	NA	CASSYRSNLGGRLTGQLFF	TGTGCCAGCAGTTACCGGTCTAACCTGGGAGGCCGCCTGACCGGGCAGCTGTTTTTT
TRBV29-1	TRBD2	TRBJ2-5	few	CSVVPSGSRETQYF	TGCAGCGTTGTACCTAGCGGGAGTAGAGAGACCCAGTACTTC
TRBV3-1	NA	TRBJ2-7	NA	CASSQNQGPREYEQYF	TGTGCCAGCAGCCAAAATCAAGGGCCTCGGGAGTACGAGCAGTACTTC
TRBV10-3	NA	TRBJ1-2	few	CAISMRGDSDDSTF	TGTGCCATCAGTATGAGAGGGGATTCGGACGACTCCACCTTC
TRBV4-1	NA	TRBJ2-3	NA	CASSQGSGDTQYF	TGCGCCAGCAGCCAAGGGAGCGGAGATACGCAGTATTTT
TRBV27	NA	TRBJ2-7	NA	CASSLGPDNEQYF	TGTGCCAGCAGTCTAGGACCCGACAACGAGCAGTACTTC
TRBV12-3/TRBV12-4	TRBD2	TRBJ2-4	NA	CASSLFWTSGSLGNIQYF	TGTGCCAGCAGTTTGTTTTGGACTAGCGGGAGCCTCGGGAACATTCAGTACTTC
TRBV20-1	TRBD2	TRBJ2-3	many	CSARVGDGRDPDTQYF	TGCAGTGCTAGAGTAGGGGACGGGAGGGACCCAGATACGCAGTATTTT
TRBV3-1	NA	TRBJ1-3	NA	CASSQDPNPGNTIYF	TGTGCCAGCAGCCAAGACCCGAACCCTGGAAACACCATATATTTT
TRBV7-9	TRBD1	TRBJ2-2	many	CASSPSPGTVTGELFF	TGTGCCAGCAGCCCCTCCCCCGGGACAGTCACCGGGGAGCTGTTTTTT
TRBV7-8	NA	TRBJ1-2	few	CASNPGQGYGYTF	TGTGCCAGCAACCCCGGGCAGGGCTATGGCTACACCTTC
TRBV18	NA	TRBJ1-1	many	CASSPASEPNTEAFF	TGTGCCAGCTCACCAGCGTCAGAGCCGAACACTGAAGCTTTCTTT
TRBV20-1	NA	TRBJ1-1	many	CSARAQPNTEAFF	TGCAGTGCTAGAGCGCAGCCCAACACTGAAGCTTTCTTT
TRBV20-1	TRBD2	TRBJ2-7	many	CSANPGLAGDEQYF	TGCAGTGCTAACCCAGGACTAGCGGGAGACGAGCAGTACTTC
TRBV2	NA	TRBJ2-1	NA	CASSSARNEQFF	TGTGCCAGCAGCTCCGCCAGGAATGAGCAGTTCTTC
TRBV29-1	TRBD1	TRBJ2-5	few	CSVEGGPGTEETQYF	TGCAGCGTTGAAGGGGGACCCGGGACAGAAGAGACCCAGTACTTC
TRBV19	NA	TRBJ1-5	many	CASSEGYHRPQHF	TGTGCCAGTAGTGAGGGGTATCATAGGCCCCAGCATTTT
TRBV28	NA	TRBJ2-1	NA	CARSLPGISYNEQFF	TGTGCCAGAAGTTTACCAGGGATCTCCTACAATGAGCAGTTCTTC
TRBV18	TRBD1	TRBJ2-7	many	CASSRTGEEQYF	TGTGCCAGCTCACGGACAGGGGAAGAGCAGTACTTC
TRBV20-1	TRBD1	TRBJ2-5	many	CSASKPGQQETQYF	TGCAGTGCGAGTAAACCGGGACAGCAAGAGACCCAGTACTTC
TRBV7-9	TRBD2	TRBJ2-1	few	CASSPPAGGISYNEQFF	TGTGCCAGCAGCCCCCCCGCGGGAGGTATTTCCTACAATGAGCAGTTCTTC
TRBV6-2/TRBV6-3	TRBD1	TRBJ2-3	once	CASSPSFGQGSTDTQYF	TGTGCCAGCAGTCCCAGCTTCGGACAGGGGAGCACAGATACGCAGTATTTT
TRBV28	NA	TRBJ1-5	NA	CAGSLQTGSQPQHF	TGTGCCGGCAGTTTACAGACAGGCTCTCAGCCACAGCATTTT
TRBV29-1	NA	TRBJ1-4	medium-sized	CSVEGATNEKLFF	TGCAGCGTTGAGGGAGCAACTAATGAAAAACTGTTTTTT
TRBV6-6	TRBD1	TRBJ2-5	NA	CASSQVSRQGIETQYF	TGTGCCAGCAGCCAAGTTAGCCGACAGGGGATAGAGACCCAGTACTTC
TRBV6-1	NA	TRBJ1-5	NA	CASSDSRSSNKPQHF	TGTGCCAGCAGTGATTCCAGGTCGAGCAATAAGCCCCAGCATTTT
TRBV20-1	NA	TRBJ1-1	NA	CSSIPGVNTEAFF	TGCAGTTCCATCCCCGGTGTGAACACTGAAGCTTTCTTT
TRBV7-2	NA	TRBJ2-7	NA	CASSLVGANPLYEQYF	TGTGCCAGCAGCTTAGTTGGGGCTAACCCCTTGTACGAGCAGTACTTC
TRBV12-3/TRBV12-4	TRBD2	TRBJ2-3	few	CASSTLAGTQYF	TGTGCCAGCAGTACCCTAGCGGGTACGCAGTATTTT
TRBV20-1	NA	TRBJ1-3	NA	CSARGPGKTIYF	TGCAGTGCTAGGGGGCCTGGAAAAACCATATATTTT
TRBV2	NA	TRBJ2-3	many	CASNIAETDTQYF	TGTGCCAGCAATATAGCGGAGACAGATACGCAGTATTTT
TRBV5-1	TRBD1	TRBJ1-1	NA	CASSLISGGANTEAFF	TGCGCCAGCAGCTTGATATCAGGGGGCGCGAACACTGAAGCTTTCTTT